Each of the 23 T cell receptor beta chains below was sequenced from the same sample in a study of T cells in Graves' hyperthyroidism and ophthalmopathy. RNA transcripts yielded amplified TCR beta CDR3 regions. With the HTBI primer set, the TCR CDR3 went through a first round of RT-PCR. In TCRdb, the multiplex PCR reads were re-called with MiXCR into one record per CDR3 protein. The sample records under 800,000 distinct CDR3 sequences, around 15% being singletons. The sample was blood. Receptors originate from a woman under 30 with Graves' hyperthyroidism.

The chain links TRBV19 to TRBJ2-5; no firm D call. CDR1 is LNHDA, CDR2 SQIVND, per germline (reference sequence). CDR3 length: 13 residues. V was cut by 3 bases and J by 1 base, with 6 bases left in between. The CDR3 sequence is CASSIRRQETQYF. In DNA form, the CDR3 reads TGTGCCAGTAGTATCAGGCGCCAAGAGACCCAGTACTTC. Filled out from reference TRBV19 and TRBJ2-5, the complete variable domain reads DGGITQSPKYLFRKEGQNVTLSCEQNLNHDAMYWYRQDPGQGLRLIYYSQIVNDFQKGDIAEGYSVSREKKESFPLTVTSAQKNPTAFYLCASSIRRQETQYFGPGTRLLVL.

This clonotype was observed at least ten times. The chain joins TRBV20-1 to TRBJ1-5, with D possibly matching TRBD1 (6 bases). The CDR3 runs 15 residues. Germline V lookup: CDR1 DFQATT, CDR2 SNEGSKA (reference sequence). Trimming cost V 7 bases and J 1 base, with 17 bases left between them. CDR3 DNA: TGCAGTGTCATGACAGGTTCCTCGAGCAATCAGCCCCAGCATTTT. It translates to CSVMTGSSSNQPQHF.

The V call is TRBV5-5, the J call TRBJ1-5; 7 bases agree with TRBD1. This CDR3 is built from 17 residues. The junction had 12 bases not matched to a gene; V was cut back by 4 bases and J by 2 bases. Germline V gene data show CDR1 as SGHKS and CDR2 as YYEKEE (reference sequence). CDR3 DNA: TGTGCCAGCAGCCCGAGGGTCGTAACAGGGGGCAATCAGCCCCAGCATTTT. Its translation: CASSPRVVTGGNQPQHF.

This clonotype was seen more than once but under ten times. The chain links TRBV12-3 or TRBV12-4 to TRBJ2-5; 7 nucleotides line up with TRBD1. CDR3 length: 14 amino acids. V was clipped by 4 bases and J by 4 bases; unmatched bases: 6. The CDR3 DNA reads as TGTGCCAGCAGTTCGGACAGGATTGCAGAGACCCAGTACTTC. As protein: CASSSDRIAETQYF.

In this sample, this clonotype turned up once. CDR3 sequence reads: CSARVEPHGAGELFF. In DNA form, the CDR3 reads TGCAGTGCTAGAGTGGAGCCCCATGGGGCCGGGGAGCTGTTTTTT. The chain recombines TRBV20-1 with TRBJ2-2; D not resolved. Germline V gene lookup returns CDR1 DFQATT and CDR2 SNEGSKA (reference sequence). V was trimmed by 1 base and J by 6 bases, leaving 15 bases between them. This CDR3 is built from 15 residues.

This clonotype was observed many times. CDR3 protein: CASRTTGGGGYTF. DNA for the CDR3: TGTGCCAGCAGGACCACAGGGGGAGGCGGCTACACCTTC. This rearrangement joins TRBV6-1 to TRBJ1-2; the match to TRBD1 covers 8 bases. The CDR3 is made up of 13 amino acids. Losses at the gene ends were 6 bases for V and 8 bases for J; bases not matched to a gene: 8. In germline, CDR1 is MNHNS, CDR2 SASEGT.

In this sample, this clonotype turned up a few times. This chain links TRBV29-1 with TRBJ2-1, with D possibly matching TRBD1 (6 bases). Germline assignment: CDR1 SQVTM and CDR2 ANQGSEA. The CDR3 length is 14 residues. V was trimmed by 5 bases and J by 5 bases, leaving 16 bases between them. CDR3 in amino acids: CSVHTGYGDNEQFF. CDR3 DNA sequence: TGCAGCGTTCATACAGGGTATGGGGACAATGAGCAGTTCTTC.

This clonotype was detected a few times. The V and J genes are TRBV25-1 and TRBJ1-2; D might be TRBD1 (5 bases). Germline V gene sequence: CDR1 MGHDK, CDR2 SYGVNS. Between the trimmed V and J ends, which lost 4 bases and 2 bases, there was a span of 11 bases. This CDR3 has 14 residues. The CDR3, as DNA: TGTGCCAGCAGTGGGACATCCCAAAACTATGGCTACACCTTC. It is translated as CASSGTSQNYGYTF.

This clonotype was recorded at least ten times. The J gene is TRBJ2-3, the V gene TRBV2; TRBD2 matches 12 bases. The CDR3 runs to 18 residues. Germline values: CDR1 SNHLY, CDR2 FYNNEI. V shed 11 bases and J 3 bases; nucleotides not matched to a gene: 18. CDR3 sequence reads: CAYVGGLAGNWGTDTQYF. The DNA of the CDR3 is TGTGCCTACGTAGGCGGACTAGCGGGAAATTGGGGAACAGATACGCAGTATTTT.

V and J are TRBV7-9 and TRBJ2-1; 8 nucleotides match TRBD2. From germline, CDR1 is SEHNR and CDR2 FQNEAQ (reference sequence). The CDR3 runs to 16 residues. Trimming took 1 base from V and 6 from J; bases not matched to a gene: 8. CDR3 loop: CASSLEGLVGINEQFF. In DNA form, the CDR3 reads TGTGCCAGCAGCTTAGAGGGACTAGTGGGTATCAATGAGCAGTTCTTC.

This clonotype was counted between two and nine times. The rearrangement uses TRBV18 and TRBJ2-5; TRBD2 matches 9 bases. After removal of 6 bases from V and 3 bases from J, the junction contained 5 bases not matched to a gene. From germline, CDR1 is KGHSH and CDR2 LQKENI. The CDR3 extends over 14 amino acids. CDR3 coding DNA: TGTGCCAGCTCCGTAGCGGGAGTGGAAGAGACCCAGTACTTC. Protein: CASSVAGVEETQYF.

At least ten counts were recorded for this clonotype. This rearrangement joins TRBV7-9 to TRBJ2-3; D remains unclear. V lost 5 bases and J 1 base, leaving 10 bases between the germline ends. There are 14 residues in the CDR3. The germline V gene encodes CDR1 SEHNR and CDR2 FQNEAQ (reference sequence). The CDR3 sequence is CASSPDGGTDTQYF. The CDR3 DNA reads as TGTGCCAGCAGCCCGGATGGGGGCACAGATACGCAGTATTTT.

This clonotype was detected many times. The chain employs TRBV12-3 or TRBV12-4 and TRBJ1-2; D unclear. This CDR3 comprises 12 residues. Trimming left V 4 bases short and J 5 bases short, with 8 bases between. In DNA, the CDR3 is TGTGCCAGCAGTTCTCGGGAGTATGGCTACACCTTC. It is translated as CASSSREYGYTF.

This clonotype was observed a handful of times. The DNA for the CDR3 is TGTGCCAGCAGTTTGGGGGTGGGACAGGGCTACGAGCAGTACTTC. Protein: CASSLGVGQGYEQYF. The chain couples TRBV12-3 or TRBV12-4 to TRBJ2-7; 9 nucleotides agree with TRBD1. After removal of 3 bases from V and 3 bases from J, the junction contained 6 bases not matched to a gene. The CDR3 runs 15 residues.

Comment on this clonotype: This may arise from a read error, as a much more abundant clone is one base away. The chain uses TRBV7-2 and TRBJ2-2; D might be TRBD1 or TRBD2, each matching 5 bases. Germline CDR1 SGHTA, CDR2 FQGNSA. CDR3 size: 12 residues. This CDR3 is CVSSVGRGTLFF. In DNA, the CDR3 is TGTGTCAGCAGCGTAGGACGTGGGACGCTGTTTTTT.

This sequence joins TRBV28 and TRBJ2-2; D perhaps matches TRBD2 (7 bases). Trimming shortened V by 6 bases and J by 5 bases, and 19 bases separated the two germline ends. The CDR3 has 16 amino acids. Germline assignment: CDR1 MDHEN and CDR2 SYDVKM. CDR3 loop: CASSIQGGAQTGELFF. As DNA, the CDR3 is TGTGCCAGCAGCATCCAAGGGGGGGCGCAAACCGGGGAGCTGTTTTTT.

The chain recombines TRBV5-1 with TRBJ2-1; a weak D match, TRBD1 (5 bases). CDR1 is SGHRS and CDR2 is YFSETQ in the germline V gene. Trimming shortened V by 3 bases and J by 3 bases, and 16 bases separated the two germline ends. This CDR3 contains 16 residues. This chain's CDR3 is CASSSEGQGLYNEQFF. The CDR3 DNA is TGCGCCAGCAGCTCAGAAGGTCAGGGTCTCTACAATGAGCAGTTCTTC. Looking up the rest from reference TRBV5-1 and TRBJ2-1 gives the full variable domain: KAGVTQTPRYLIKTRGQQVTLSCSPISGHRSVSWYQQTPGQGLQFLFEYFSETQRNKGNFPGRFSGRQFSNSRSEMNVSTLELGDSALYLCASSSEGQGLYNEQFFGPGTRLTVL.

This clonotype came up a few times. The chain is built from TRBV28 and TRBJ2-2; TRBD1 agrees at 9 bases. Germline CDR1 reads MDHEN; CDR2 reads SYDVKM. The CDR3 covers 16 residues. J lost 6 bases, V lost 2 bases, and 7 bases had no gene match. CDR3 amino acids: CASSLPGQGPPGELFF. The CDR3 nucleotides read TGTGCCAGCAGTTTACCGGGACAGGGCCCCCCCGGGGAGCTGTTTTTT.

Details on this clonotype: A junction boundary mismatches the germline segment, possibly from a read error. The chain joins TRBV29-1 to TRBJ2-2; 11 nucleotides line up with TRBD1. The germline gives CDR1 SQVTM, CDR2 ANQGSEA. The CDR3 sequence is 11 residues long. CDR3 sequence reads: CSARGTGGLFF. The CDR3 region has the DNA TGCAGCGCCCGTGGGACAGGGGGGCTGTTTTTT.

This clonotype showed up just a few times. The gene calls are TRBV9 and TRBJ2-7, with TRBD2 matching over 7 bases. Germline loops: CDR1 SGDLS, CDR2 YYNGEE. The junction had 10 bases not matched to a gene; V was cut back by 0 bases and J by 4 bases. This CDR3 comprises 16 residues. CDR3 amino acids: CASSVDWGGSTYEQYF. As DNA, the CDR3 is TGTGCCAGCAGCGTAGATTGGGGCGGGAGTACGTACGAGCAGTACTTC.

There are a few counts of this clonotype. This chain joins TRBV19 and TRBJ2-1; D is possibly TRBD2 (7 bases). The CDR3 has 16 residues. Looked up from germline, CDR1 is LNHDA and CDR2 is SQIVND (reference sequence). V was shortened by 5 bases and J by 0 bases, with 14 bases between the two germline ends. CDR3 sequence: CASSWGLAVSYNEQFF. CDR3 bases: TGTGCCAGTAGTTGGGGGCTAGCGGTCTCCTACAATGAGCAGTTCTTC.

This chain links TRBV7-9 with TRBJ2-7; D not certain. Looked up from germline, CDR1 is SEHNR and CDR2 is FQNEAQ (reference sequence). The CDR3 is 19 residues long. Trimming removed 10 bases at V and 2 bases at J, with 33 bases between. This chain's CDR3 is CATESPSVQAKAPPYEQYF. DNA for the CDR3: TGTGCCACCGAGTCCCCCTCGGTGCAGGCGAAGGCACCCCCCTACGAGCAGTACTTC.

This clonotype was seen a few times. The chain joins TRBV5-1 to TRBJ1-1, with unresolved D. Trimming shortened V by 4 bases and J by 0 bases, and 16 bases separated the two germline ends. From germline, CDR1 is SGHRS and CDR2 YFSETQ. CDR3 length: 16 amino acids. This CDR3 reads CASSPGGGWMNTEAFF. The CDR3 DNA reads as TGCGCCAGCAGCCCCGGCGGCGGTTGGATGAACACTGAAGCTTTCTTT. Combining the CDR3 with reference TRBV5-1 and TRBJ1-1 gives the whole variable domain KAGVTQTPRYLIKTRGQQVTLSCSPISGHRSVSWYQQTPGQGLQFLFEYFSETQRNKGNFPGRFSGRQFSNSRSEMNVSTLELGDSALYLCASSPGGGWMNTEAFFGQGTRLTVV.